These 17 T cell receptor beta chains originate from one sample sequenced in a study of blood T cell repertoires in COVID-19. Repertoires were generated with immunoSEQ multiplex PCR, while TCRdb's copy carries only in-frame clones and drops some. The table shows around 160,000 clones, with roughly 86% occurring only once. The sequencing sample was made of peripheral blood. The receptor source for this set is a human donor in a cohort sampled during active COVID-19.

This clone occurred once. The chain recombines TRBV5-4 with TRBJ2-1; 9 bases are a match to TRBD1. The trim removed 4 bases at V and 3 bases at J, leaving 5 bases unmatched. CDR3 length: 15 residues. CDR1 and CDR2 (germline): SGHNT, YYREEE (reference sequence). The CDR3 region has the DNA TGTGCCAGCAGCAAACCGGGACAGGGCTACAATGAGCAGTTCTTC. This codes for CASSKPGQGYNEQFF.

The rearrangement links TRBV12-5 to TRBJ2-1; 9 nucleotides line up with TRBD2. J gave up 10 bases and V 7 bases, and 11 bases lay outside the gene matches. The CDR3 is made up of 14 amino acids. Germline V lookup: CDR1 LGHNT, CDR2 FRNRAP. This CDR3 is CASARPGGGAEQFF. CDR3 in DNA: TGTGCTAGTGCCCGACCAGGCGGGGGGGCGGAGCAGTTCTTC.

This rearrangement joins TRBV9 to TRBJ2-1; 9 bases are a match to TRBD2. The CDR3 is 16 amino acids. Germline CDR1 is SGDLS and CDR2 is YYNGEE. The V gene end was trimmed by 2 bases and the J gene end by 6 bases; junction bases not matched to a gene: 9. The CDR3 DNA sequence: TGTGCCAGCAGCGTCTCTAGCGGGATTATAGGCAATGAGCAGTTCTTC. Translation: CASSVSSGIIGNEQFF.

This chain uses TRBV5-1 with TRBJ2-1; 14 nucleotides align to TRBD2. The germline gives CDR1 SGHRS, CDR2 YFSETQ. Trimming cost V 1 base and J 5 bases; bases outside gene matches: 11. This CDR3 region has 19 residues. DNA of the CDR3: TGCGCCAGCAGCTTGAGACTAGCGGGAGGGCCGTTTCGGCACAATGAGCAGTTCTTC. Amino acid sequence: CASSLRLAGGPFRHNEQFF. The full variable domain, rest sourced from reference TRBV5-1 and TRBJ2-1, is KAGVTQTPRYLIKTRGQQVTLSCSPISGHRSVSWYQQTPGQGLQFLFEYFSETQRNKGNFPGRFSGRQFSNSRSEMNVSTLELGDSALYLCASSLRLAGGPFRHNEQFFGPGTRLTVL.

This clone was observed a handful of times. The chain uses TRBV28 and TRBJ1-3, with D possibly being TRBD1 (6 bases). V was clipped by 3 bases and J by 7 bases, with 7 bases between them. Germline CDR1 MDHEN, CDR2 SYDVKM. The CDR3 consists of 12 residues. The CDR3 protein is CASSLRGNTIYF. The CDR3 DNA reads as TGTGCCAGCAGTTTGAGGGGGAACACCATATATTTT.

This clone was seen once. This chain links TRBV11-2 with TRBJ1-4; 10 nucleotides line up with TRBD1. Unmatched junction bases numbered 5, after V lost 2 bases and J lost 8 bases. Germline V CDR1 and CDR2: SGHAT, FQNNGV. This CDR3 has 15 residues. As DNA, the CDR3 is TGTGCCAGCAGCTTAAGACAGGGGGCGAGGGAAAAACTGTTTTTT. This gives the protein CASSLRQGAREKLFF.

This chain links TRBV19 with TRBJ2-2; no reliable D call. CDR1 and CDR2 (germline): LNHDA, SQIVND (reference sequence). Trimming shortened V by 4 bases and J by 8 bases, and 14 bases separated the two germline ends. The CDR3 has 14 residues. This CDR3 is CASSKEKITGELFF. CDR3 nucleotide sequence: TGTGCCAGTAGTAAAGAAAAAATTACTGGGGAGCTGTTTTTT.

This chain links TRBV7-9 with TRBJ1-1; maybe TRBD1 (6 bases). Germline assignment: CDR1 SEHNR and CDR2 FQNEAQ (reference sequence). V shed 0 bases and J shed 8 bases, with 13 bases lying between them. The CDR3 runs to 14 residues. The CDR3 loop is CASSLAMDSAEAFF. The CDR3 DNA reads TGTGCCAGCAGCTTAGCGATGGACAGCGCAGAAGCTTTCTTT. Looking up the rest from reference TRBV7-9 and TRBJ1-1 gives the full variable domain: DTGVSQNPRHKITKRGQNVTFRCDPISEHNRLYWYRQTLGQGPEFLTYFQNEAQLEKSRLLSDRFSAERPKGSFSTLEIQRTEQGDSAMYLCASSLAMDSAEAFFGQGTRLTVV.

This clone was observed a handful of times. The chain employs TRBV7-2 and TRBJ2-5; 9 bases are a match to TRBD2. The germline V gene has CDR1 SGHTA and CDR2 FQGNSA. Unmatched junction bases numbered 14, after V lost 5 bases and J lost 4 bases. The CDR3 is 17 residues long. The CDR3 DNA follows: TGTGCCAGCAGCACCCCCCCTGGCGGGGGGGCTCGAGAGACCCAGTACTTC. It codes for CASSTPPGGGARETQYF. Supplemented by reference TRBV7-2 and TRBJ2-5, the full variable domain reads GAGVSQSPSNKVTEKGKDVELRCDPISGHTALYWYRQSLGQGLEFLIYFQGNSAPDKSGLPSDRFSAERTGGSVSTLTIQRTQQEDSAVYLCASSTPPGGGARETQYFGPGTRLLVL.

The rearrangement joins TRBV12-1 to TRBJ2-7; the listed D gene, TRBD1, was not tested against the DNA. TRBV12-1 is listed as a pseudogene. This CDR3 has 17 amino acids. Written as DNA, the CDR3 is TGTGCCAGCAGCTTCCCCTGGGACAGGGTTAGTTTCTACGAGCAGTACTTC. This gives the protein CASSFPWDRVSFYEQYF.

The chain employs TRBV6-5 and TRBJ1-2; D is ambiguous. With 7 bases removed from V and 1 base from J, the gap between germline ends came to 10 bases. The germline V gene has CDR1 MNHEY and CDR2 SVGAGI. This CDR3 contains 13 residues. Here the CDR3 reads CASTTDLNYGYTF. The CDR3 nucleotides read TGTGCCAGCACAACAGACCTTAACTATGGCTACACCTTC.

CDR3 region: CASSPTAGTSPYEQYF. The CDR3 coding sequence is TGTGCCAGCAGCCCGACCGCCGGGACATCTCCCTACGAGCAGTACTTC. V gene TRBV7-9 combines with J gene TRBJ2-7; perhaps TRBD1 as D (6 bases). V lost 5 bases and J 2 bases, leaving 19 bases between the germline ends. The CDR3 loop spans 16 amino acids. Germline-derived CDR1 and CDR2 are SEHNR and FQNEAQ (reference sequence).

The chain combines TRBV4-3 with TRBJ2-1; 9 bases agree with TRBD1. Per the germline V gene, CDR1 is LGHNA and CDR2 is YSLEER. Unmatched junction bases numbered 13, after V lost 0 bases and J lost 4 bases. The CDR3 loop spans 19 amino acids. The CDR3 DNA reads TGCGCCAGCAGCCAAGACCATCCCAGCACGGGACAGGGATACAATGAGCAGTTCTTC. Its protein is CASSQDHPSTGQGYNEQFF.

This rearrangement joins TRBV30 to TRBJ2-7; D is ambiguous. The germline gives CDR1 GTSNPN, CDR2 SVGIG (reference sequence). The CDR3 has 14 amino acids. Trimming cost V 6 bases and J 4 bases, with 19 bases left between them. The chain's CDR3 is CACAPDSSLYEQYF. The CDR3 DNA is TGTGCCTGTGCCCCTGACTCGTCCTTATACGAGCAGTACTTC.

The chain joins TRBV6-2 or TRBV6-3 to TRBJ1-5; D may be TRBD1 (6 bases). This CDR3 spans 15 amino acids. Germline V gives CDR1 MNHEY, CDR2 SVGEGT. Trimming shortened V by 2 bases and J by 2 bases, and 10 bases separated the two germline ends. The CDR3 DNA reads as TGTGCCAGCAGTTACGGCAGGGGAGGCAATCAGCCCCAGCATTTT. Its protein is CASSYGRGGNQPQHF.

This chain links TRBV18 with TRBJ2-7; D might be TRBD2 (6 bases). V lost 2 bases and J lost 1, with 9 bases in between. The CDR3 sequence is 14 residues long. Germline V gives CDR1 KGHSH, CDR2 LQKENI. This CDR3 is CASSPGLASYEQYF. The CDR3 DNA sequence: TGTGCCAGCTCACCAGGGCTAGCGTCCTACGAGCAGTACTTC.

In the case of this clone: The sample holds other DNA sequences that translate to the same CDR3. This CDR3 reads CASSLDRDSEAFF. DNA for the CDR3: TGTGCCAGCAGCTTAGACAGAGACAGTGAAGCTTTCTTT. The rearrangement uses TRBV11-2 and TRBJ1-1; the D gene is possibly TRBD1 (5 bases). Trimming cost V 0 bases and J 7 bases, with 9 bases left between them. This CDR3 contains 13 residues. Germline assignment: CDR1 SGHAT and CDR2 FQNNGV. The full variable domain, completed using reference TRBV11-2 and TRBJ1-1, is EAGVAQSPRYKIIEKRQSVAFWCNPISGHATLYWYQQILGQGPKLLIQFQNNGVVDDSQLPKDRFSAERLKGVDSTLKIQPAKLEDSAVYLCASSLDRDSEAFFGQGTRLTVV.